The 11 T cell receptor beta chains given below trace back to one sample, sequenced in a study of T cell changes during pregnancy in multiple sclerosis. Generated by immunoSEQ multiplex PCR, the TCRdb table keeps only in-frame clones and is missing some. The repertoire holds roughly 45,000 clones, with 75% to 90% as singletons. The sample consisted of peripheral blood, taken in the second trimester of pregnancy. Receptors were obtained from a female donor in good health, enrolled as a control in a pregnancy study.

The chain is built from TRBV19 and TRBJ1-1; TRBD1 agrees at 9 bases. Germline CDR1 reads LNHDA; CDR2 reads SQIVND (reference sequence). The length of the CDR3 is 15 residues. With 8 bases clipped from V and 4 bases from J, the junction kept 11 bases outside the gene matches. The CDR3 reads CASLSGDREGTEAFF. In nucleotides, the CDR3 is TGTGCCAGTCTCTCGGGGGACAGGGAGGGCACTGAAGCTTTCTTT. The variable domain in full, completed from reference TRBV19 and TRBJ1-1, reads DGGITQSPKYLFRKEGQNVTLSCEQNLNHDAMYWYRQDPGQGLRLIYYSQIVNDFQKGDIAEGYSVSREKKESFPLTVTSAQKNPTAFYLCASLSGDREGTEAFFGQGTRLTVV.

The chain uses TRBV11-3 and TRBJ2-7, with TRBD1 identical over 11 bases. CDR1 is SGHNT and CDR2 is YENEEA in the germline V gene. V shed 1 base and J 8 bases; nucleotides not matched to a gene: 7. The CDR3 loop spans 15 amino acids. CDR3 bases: TGTGCCAGCAGCTTAGTCGGGACAGGGGGTTGGCAGCAGTACTTC. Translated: CASSLVGTGGWQQYF.

The CDR3: CASRRGTVENEQFF. The DNA of the CDR3 is TGTGCCAGTAGAAGGGGCACAGTGGAAAATGAGCAGTTCTTC. The rearrangement uses TRBV19 and TRBJ2-1; D perhaps matches TRBD1 (5 bases). Germline V gene lookup returns CDR1 LNHDA and CDR2 SQIVND (reference sequence). V lost 6 bases to trimming and J lost 7 bases, with 16 bases between them. The CDR3 has 14 amino acids.

CDR3 amino acids: CASSLEQGPPAFF. As DNA, the CDR3 is TGTGCCAGCAGCCTCGAACAGGGGCCCCCGGCTTTCTTT. The V and J genes are TRBV11-3 and TRBJ1-1; TRBD1 aligns across 7 bases. This CDR3 contains 13 residues. V lost 5 bases, J lost 11 bases, and 11 bases stayed unmatched. Germline-derived CDR1 and CDR2 are SGHNT and YENEEA.

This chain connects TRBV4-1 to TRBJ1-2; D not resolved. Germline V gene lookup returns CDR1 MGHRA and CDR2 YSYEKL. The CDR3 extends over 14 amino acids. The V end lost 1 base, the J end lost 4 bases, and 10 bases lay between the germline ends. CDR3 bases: TGCGCCAGCAGCCAAGTGGCGGATATCTATGGCTACACCTTC. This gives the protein CASSQVADIYGYTF.

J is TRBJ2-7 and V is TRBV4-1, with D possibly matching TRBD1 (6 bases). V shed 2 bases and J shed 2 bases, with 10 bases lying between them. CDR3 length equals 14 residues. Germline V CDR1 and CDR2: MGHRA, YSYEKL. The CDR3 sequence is CASSQQGSTYEQYF. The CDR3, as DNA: TGCGCCAGCAGCCAACAGGGGTCAACCTACGAGCAGTACTTC.

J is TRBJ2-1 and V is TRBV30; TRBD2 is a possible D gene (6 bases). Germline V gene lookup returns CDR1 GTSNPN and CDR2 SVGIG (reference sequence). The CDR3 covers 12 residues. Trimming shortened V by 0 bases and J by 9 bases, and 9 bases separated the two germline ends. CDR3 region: CAWSVSGGEQFF. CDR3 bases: TGTGCCTGGAGTGTTTCCGGGGGTGAGCAGTTCTTC.

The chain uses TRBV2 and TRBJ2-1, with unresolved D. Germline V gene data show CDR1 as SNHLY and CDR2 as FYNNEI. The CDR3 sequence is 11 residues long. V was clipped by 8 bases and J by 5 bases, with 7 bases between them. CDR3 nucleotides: TGTGCCAGCGGGCAACACAATGAGCAGTTCTTC. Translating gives CASGQHNEQFF.

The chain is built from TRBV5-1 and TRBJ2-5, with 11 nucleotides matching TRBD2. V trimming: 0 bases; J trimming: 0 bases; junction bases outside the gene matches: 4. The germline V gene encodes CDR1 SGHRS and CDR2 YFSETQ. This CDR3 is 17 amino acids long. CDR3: CASSLGASGRYQETQYF. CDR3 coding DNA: TGCGCCAGCAGCTTGGGGGCTAGCGGGAGGTACCAAGAGACCCAGTACTTC.

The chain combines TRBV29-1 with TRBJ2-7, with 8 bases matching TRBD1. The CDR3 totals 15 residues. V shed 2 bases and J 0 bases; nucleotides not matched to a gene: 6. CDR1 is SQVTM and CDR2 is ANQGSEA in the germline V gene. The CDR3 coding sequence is TGCAGCGTTGAATCGGACAGGGAGAGCTCCTACGAGCAGTACTTC. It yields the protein CSVESDRESSYEQYF.

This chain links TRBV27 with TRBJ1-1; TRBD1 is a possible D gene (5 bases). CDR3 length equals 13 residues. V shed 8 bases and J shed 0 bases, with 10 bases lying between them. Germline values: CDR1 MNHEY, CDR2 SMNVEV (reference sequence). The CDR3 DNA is TGTGCCAGCCGGGAGACAGTGAACACTGAAGCTTTCTTT. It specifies CASRETVNTEAFF.